The 11 T cell receptor beta chains reported below all come from one sample, sequenced in a study of T cell repertoires in cytomegalovirus infection (dated by TCRdb to between 2017 and 2020). The data were produced on an Illumina HiSeq 1500. TCRdb cleaned the public reads at Q25 with fastp, built clones with MiXCR and kept in-frame beta chains. Merged by CDR3 protein, the rows form single entries marked with the most common genes and DNA. Within this sample are around 310,000 distinct CDR3 sequences, with approximately 32% of them counted one time only. The ten top clones hold roughly 20% of the sample. This specimen's treatment or condition label, interpreted: in vitro stimulation with specific CMV peptide epitopes to enrich CMV-specific T cells. For these receptors, no antigen is known. Sequences were derived from cultured PBMCs, sampled from culture after CMV antigen stimulation. Source of these receptors: a human donor in good health (CMV status not recorded). Some clones in this sample may be carry-over from other donors' samples.

The chain is built from TRBV24-1 and TRBJ2-3; tentatively, D is TRBD1 or TRBD2 (5 bases each). V shed 5 bases and J shed 0 bases, with 11 bases lying between them. The CDR3 loop spans 15 amino acids. Germline V CDR1 and CDR2: KGHDR, SFDVKD. CDR3 loop: CATSGEGISTDTQYF. The CDR3 nucleotides read TGTGCCACCAGTGGAGAGGGGATTAGCACAGATACGCAGTATTTT.

This chain connects TRBV7-9 to TRBJ2-5; 8 nucleotides match TRBD2. Germline CDR1 is SEHNR and CDR2 is FQNEAQ (reference sequence). After removal of 5 bases from V and 5 bases from J, the junction contained 13 bases not matched to a gene. The CDR3 length is 16 residues. The CDR3 bases are TGTGCCAGCAGCCCTCGAAGCGGGAGAGAGGCGGAGACCCAGTACTTC. The encoded protein is CASSPRSGREAETQYF.

This sequence joins TRBV12-3 or TRBV12-4 and TRBJ1-3; D is ambiguous. The ends were cut back, 6 bases at V and 0 bases at J, with 12 bases in the middle. The CDR3 spans 15 residues. The CDR3 loop reads CASSPMINSGNTIYF. For the CDR3, the DNA is TGTGCCAGCAGCCCCATGATAAACTCTGGAAACACCATATATTTT.

This chain joins TRBV7-8 and TRBJ2-3; D gene unclear. The CDR3 sequence is 12 residues long. From germline, CDR1 is SGHVS and CDR2 FQNEAQ. Trimming pared 2 bases from V and 11 bases from J, leaving 11 bases between. CDR3 DNA sequence: TGTGCCAGCAGCTTAAGAGACTCGAGGCAGTATTTT. It encodes CASSLRDSRQYF. Full variable domain (missing parts from reference TRBV7-8 and TRBJ2-3): GAGVSQSPRYKVAKRGQDVALRCDPISGHVSLFWYQQALGQGPEFLTYFQNEAQLDKSGLPSDRFFAERPEGSVSTLKIQRTQQEDSAVYLCASSLRDSRQYFGPGTRLTVL.

This clonotype was detected only a few times. The chain joins TRBV27 to TRBJ2-6; D is undetermined. The CDR3 has 17 amino acids. V lost 7 bases and J lost 0, with 16 bases in between. Germline assignment: CDR1 MNHEY and CDR2 SMNVEV (reference sequence). The CDR3 DNA reads TGTGCCAGCAACGCTATGGCTGGGGACTCTGGGGCCAACGTCCTGACTTTC. This translates into CASNAMAGDSGANVLTF.

The chain couples TRBV9 to TRBJ2-1, with TRBD2 identical over 10 bases. CDR3 size: 15 residues. J lost 6 bases, V lost 3 bases, and 6 bases had no gene match. The V gene's germline CDR1 is SGDLS and CDR2 YYNGEE. The CDR3 bases are TGTGCCAGCAGCGCTAGCGGGAGTCACTTCAATGAGCAGTTCTTC. Encoded protein: CASSASGSHFNEQFF.

The rearrangement uses TRBV6-1 and TRBJ2-1; 7 nucleotides align to TRBD2. CDR1 and CDR2 from the germline V gene are MNHNS and SASEGT. The ends lost 6 bases at V and 1 base at J; junction bases unmatched: 6. The CDR3 sequence is 15 residues long. CDR3 amino acids: CASRSGVQSYNEQFF. DNA for the CDR3: TGTGCCAGCAGGAGCGGGGTCCAGTCCTACAATGAGCAGTTCTTC.

This clonotype was observed a handful of times. The V gene is TRBV7-6, the J gene TRBJ2-7; no firm D call. This CDR3 comprises 13 residues. V was trimmed by 0 bases and J by 3 bases, leaving 6 bases between them. The V gene's germline CDR1 is SGHVS and CDR2 FNYEAQ. The CDR3 nucleotides are TGTGCCAGCAGCTTAGCAGTCGACTACGAGCAGTACTTC. Protein product: CASSLAVDYEQYF.

The chain combines TRBV2 with TRBJ1-6, with TRBD1 as a possible D gene (5 bases). Between the trimmed V and J ends, which lost 7 bases and 9 bases, there was a span of 19 bases. This CDR3 contains 15 residues. CDR1 SNHLY and CDR2 FYNNEI come from the germline V gene. The CDR3 DNA reads as TGTGCCAGCACCTTAGGGACCTCGCGGGGTTCACCCCTCCACTTT. Translation: CASTLGTSRGSPLHF. The complete variable domain, with remaining parts taken from reference TRBV2 and TRBJ1-6, reads EPEVTQTPSHQVTQMGQEVILRCVPISNHLYFYWYRQILGQKVEFLVSFYNNEISEKSEIFDDQFSVERPDGSNFTLKIRSTKLEDSAMYFCASTLGTSRGSPLHFGNGTRLTVT.

In this sample, this clonotype turned up many times. The CDR3 region is CASSLGPGVNYGYTF. In DNA, the CDR3 is TGTGCCAGCAGCTTAGGCCCAGGGGTGAACTATGGCTACACCTTC. This chain links TRBV7-2 with TRBJ1-2, with D possibly TRBD1 on 6 matching bases. Trimming pared 1 base from V and 2 bases from J, leaving 11 bases between. The CDR3 has 15 amino acids. Germline assignment: CDR1 SGHTA and CDR2 FQGNSA.

This clonotype was recorded at least ten times. The rearrangement links TRBV7-8 to TRBJ2-1, with a possible D match to TRBD1 (6 bases). V was cut by 5 bases and J by 5 bases, with 13 bases left in between. The CDR3 contains 14 residues. Per the germline V gene, CDR1 is SGHVS and CDR2 is FQNEAQ. CDR3 protein: CASSRTVQNNEQFF. In nucleotides, the CDR3 is TGTGCCAGCAGCCGGACAGTGCAGAACAATGAGCAGTTCTTC.